These 13 T cell receptor beta chains were sequenced from one sample in a study of blood T cells in healthy people across ages. A second PCR of 7 to 11 cycles used a sample-barcoded 5' primer and a J-beta primer mix. One entry per CDR3 protein results from TCRdb running MiXCR on the 5' RACE reads. The sample shows approximately 800,000 distinct CDR3 sequences, around a quarter of them seen only once. These sequences were also reported in another study, on T cells of mothers and their children.

Sequenced: blood. The receptors were gathered from a boy under 18 in good health.

This clonotype came up a few times. The chain is built from TRBV12-3 or TRBV12-4 and TRBJ1-1; 9 bases align to TRBD1. The CDR3 totals 15 residues. The V gene end was trimmed by 5 bases and the J gene end by 7 bases; junction bases not matched to a gene: 11. CDR3 residues: CASSPETGGRGEAFF. The CDR3 DNA reads TGTGCCAGCAGTCCTGAGACAGGGGGTCGGGGTGAAGCTTTCTTT.

This clonotype was seen at least ten times. This chain joins TRBV20-1 and TRBJ2-5; D may be TRBD2 (6 bases). CDR3 length equals 14 residues. In germline, CDR1 is DFQATT, CDR2 SNEGSKA (reference sequence). V was cut by 3 bases and J by 2 bases, with 13 bases left in between. The CDR3 is CSASQGGGQETQYF. CDR3 bases: TGCAGTGCTAGTCAGGGTGGGGGGCAAGAGACCCAGTACTTC.

As regards this clonotype: One junction end disagrees with the germline gene, perhaps due to a read error. V is TRBV7-3 and J is TRBJ2-5; D gene ambiguous. In germline, CDR1 is SGHTA, CDR2 FQGTGA. CDR3 size: 14 residues. The CDR3 nucleotides read TGTGCCGGCAGCCCCCGCGGTGGAACAGAGACCCAGTACTTC. It is translated as CAGSPRGGTETQYF.

In DNA, the CDR3 is TGTGCCAGCAGCGACACTTCGGACAGGGGGTTTGGCTACACCTTC. Amino acids: CASSDTSDRGFGYTF. V and J are TRBV12-3 or TRBV12-4 and TRBJ1-2; 10 nucleotides match TRBD1. Germline trimming cut 6 bases from V and 7 bases from J; bases unmatched to any gene: 11. The CDR3 length is 15 residues.

This clonotype was recorded a few times. V and J are TRBV20-1 and TRBJ2-3, with 10 bases that match TRBD2. J was trimmed by 0 bases and V by 2 bases; bases with no gene match: 2. The CDR3 spans 15 residues. Germline CDR1 DFQATT, CDR2 SNEGSKA (reference sequence). The CDR3 DNA reads TGCAGTGCTAGACTAGCGGGGGCTAGCACAGATACGCAGTATTTT. Translation gives CSARLAGASTDTQYF.

The rearrangement joins TRBV29-1 to TRBJ2-3; TRBD2 is a possible D gene (7 bases). CDR1 and CDR2 (germline): SQVTM, ANQGSEA. V was pared by 3 bases and J by 1 base, with 11 bases between. The CDR3 is 14 amino acids. CDR3 sequence reads: CSVDAGARTDTQYF. CDR3 nucleotide sequence: TGCAGCGTTGATGCGGGGGCTCGCACAGATACGCAGTATTTT.

The chain is built from TRBV29-1 and TRBJ2-3, with D perhaps matching TRBD1 (6 bases). The CDR3 has 14 residues. CDR1 is SQVTM, CDR2 ANQGSEA, per germline. V was shortened by 4 bases and J by 6 bases, with 17 bases between the two germline ends. CDR3 protein: CSVGSTGLGDTQYF. CDR3 in DNA: TGCAGCGTTGGTTCTACAGGGTTGGGGGATACGCAGTATTTT.

V usage is TRBV3-1 and J usage is TRBJ2-3; D may match TRBD1 or TRBD2 (6 bases each). This CDR3 has 14 residues. Germline loops: CDR1 LGHDT, CDR2 YNNKEL (reference sequence). V was clipped by 3 bases and J by 3 bases, with 10 bases between them. CDR3 sequence (DNA): TGTGCCAGCAGCCATCGAGGGGGGACAGATACGCAGTATTTT. Amino acid sequence: CASSHRGGTDTQYF.

The V and J genes are TRBV4-1 and TRBJ2-1; TRBD1 matches at 7 bases. The end of the DNA is better explained by TRBJ2-7, so the J call may be wrong. Germline CDR1 and CDR2: MGHRA and YSYEKL. This CDR3 has 15 residues. CDR3 protein: CASSQTTGVGDEQYF. The CDR3 bases are TGCGCCAGCAGCCAGACCACAGGGGTTGGTGACGAGCAGTACTTC.

The sample holds a few counts of this clonotype. This rearrangement joins TRBV3-1 to TRBJ2-5; 7 bases are a match to TRBD2. J was trimmed by 4 bases and V by 6 bases; bases with no gene match: 2. The CDR3 length is 12 residues. Looked up from germline, CDR1 is LGHDT and CDR2 is YNNKEL (reference sequence). CDR3 sequence reads: CASRGRVETQYF. The CDR3 DNA reads TGTGCCAGCAGGGGGAGGGTAGAGACCCAGTACTTC.

The chain joins TRBV12-3 or TRBV12-4 to TRBJ2-1; 8 bases fit TRBD2. The CDR3 runs 15 residues. Unmatched junction bases numbered 7, after V lost 9 bases and J lost 0 bases. CDR3 nucleotide sequence: TGTGCCAGTACGGCCGCGGGGGGCTCCTACAATGAGCAGTTCTTC. Its protein product is CASTAAGGSYNEQFF.

V usage is TRBV14 and J usage is TRBJ2-7, with TRBD1 matching 8 bases. The V gene end was trimmed by 1 base and the J gene end by 6 bases; junction bases not matched to a gene: 2. Germline values: CDR1 SGHDN, CDR2 FVKESK. This CDR3 spans 13 amino acids. CDR3 in amino acids: CASSQGQGLEQYF. In DNA, the CDR3 is TGTGCCAGCAGCCAAGGACAGGGGCTCGAGCAGTACTTC.

This clonotype showed up just a few times. The chain couples TRBV30 to TRBJ2-1; a possible D gene is TRBD2 (5 bases). The CDR3 has 14 amino acids. Germline V gene sequence: CDR1 GTSNPN, CDR2 SVGIG (reference sequence). The CDR3 bases are TGTGCTGCAAGAGGAGGCGGCAGTTACAATGAGCAGTTCTTC. This gives the protein CAARGGGSYNEQFF.